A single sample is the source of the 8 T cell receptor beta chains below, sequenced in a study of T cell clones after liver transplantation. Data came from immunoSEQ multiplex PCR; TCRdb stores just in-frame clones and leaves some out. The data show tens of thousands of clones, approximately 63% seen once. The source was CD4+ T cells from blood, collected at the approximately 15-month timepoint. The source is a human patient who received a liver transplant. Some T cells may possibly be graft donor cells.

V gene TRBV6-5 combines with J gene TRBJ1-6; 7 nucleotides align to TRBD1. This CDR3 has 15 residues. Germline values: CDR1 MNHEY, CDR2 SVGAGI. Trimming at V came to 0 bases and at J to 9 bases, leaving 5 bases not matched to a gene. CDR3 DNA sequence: TGTGCCAGCAGTTACTCCGACAGGGTGGGTTCACCCCTCCACTTT. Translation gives CASSYSDRVGSPLHF.

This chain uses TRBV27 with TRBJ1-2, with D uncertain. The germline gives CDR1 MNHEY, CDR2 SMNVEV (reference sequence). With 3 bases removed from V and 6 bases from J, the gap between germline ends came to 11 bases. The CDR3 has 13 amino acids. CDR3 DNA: TGTGCCAGCAGTTTGAATTGGGCCAATGGCTACACCTTC. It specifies CASSLNWANGYTF.

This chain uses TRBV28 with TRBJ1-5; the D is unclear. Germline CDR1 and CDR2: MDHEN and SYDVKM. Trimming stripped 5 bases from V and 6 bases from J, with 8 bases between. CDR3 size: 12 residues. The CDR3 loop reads CASSPLGQPQHF. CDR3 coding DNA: TGTGCCAGCAGTCCACTAGGTCAGCCCCAGCATTTT.

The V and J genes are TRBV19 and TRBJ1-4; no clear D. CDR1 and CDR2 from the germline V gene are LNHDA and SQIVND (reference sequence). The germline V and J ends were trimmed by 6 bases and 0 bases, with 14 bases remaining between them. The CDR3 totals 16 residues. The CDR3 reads CASSFAGKATNEKLFF. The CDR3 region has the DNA TGTGCCAGTAGCTTCGCCGGCAAAGCAACTAATGAAAAACTGTTTTTT. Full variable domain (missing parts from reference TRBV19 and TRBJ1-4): DGGITQSPKYLFRKEGQNVTLSCEQNLNHDAMYWYRQDPGQGLRLIYYSQIVNDFQKGDIAEGYSVSREKKESFPLTVTSAQKNPTAFYLCASSFAGKATNEKLFFGSGTQLSVL.

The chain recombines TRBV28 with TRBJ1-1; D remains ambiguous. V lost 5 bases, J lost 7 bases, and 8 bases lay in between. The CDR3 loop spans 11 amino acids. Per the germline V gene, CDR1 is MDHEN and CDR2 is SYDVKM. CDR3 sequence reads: CASSLDGEAFF. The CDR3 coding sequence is TGTGCCAGCAGTCTAGACGGTGAAGCTTTCTTT.

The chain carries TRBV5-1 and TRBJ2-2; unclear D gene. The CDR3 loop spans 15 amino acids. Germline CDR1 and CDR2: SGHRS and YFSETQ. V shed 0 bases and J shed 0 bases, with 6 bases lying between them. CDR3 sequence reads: CASSLGNPNTGELFF. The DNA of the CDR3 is TGCGCCAGCAGCTTGGGAAACCCGAACACCGGGGAGCTGTTTTTT.

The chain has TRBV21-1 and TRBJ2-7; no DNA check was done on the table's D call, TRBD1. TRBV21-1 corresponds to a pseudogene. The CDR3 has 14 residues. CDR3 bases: TGTGCCAGCAGCAAAGGGACAGGTTTATACGAGCAGTACTTC. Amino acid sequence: CASSKGTGLYEQYF.

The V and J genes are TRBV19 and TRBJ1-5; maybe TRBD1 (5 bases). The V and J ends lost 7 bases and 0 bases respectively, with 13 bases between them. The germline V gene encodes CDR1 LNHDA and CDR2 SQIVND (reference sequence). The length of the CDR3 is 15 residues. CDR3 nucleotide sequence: TGTGCCAGTAAGGGGAGGGCTAATAGCAATCAGCCCCAGCATTTT. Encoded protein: CASKGRANSNQPQHF.